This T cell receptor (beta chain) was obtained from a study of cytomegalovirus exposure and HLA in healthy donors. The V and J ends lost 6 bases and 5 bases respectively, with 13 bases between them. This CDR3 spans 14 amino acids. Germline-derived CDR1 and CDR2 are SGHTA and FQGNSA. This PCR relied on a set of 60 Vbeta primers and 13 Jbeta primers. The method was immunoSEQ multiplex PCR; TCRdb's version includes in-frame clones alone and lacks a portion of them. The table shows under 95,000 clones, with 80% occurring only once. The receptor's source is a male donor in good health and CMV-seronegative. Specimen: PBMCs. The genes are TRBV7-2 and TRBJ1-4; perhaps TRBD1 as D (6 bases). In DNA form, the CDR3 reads TGTGCCAGCAGTTTGGACAGAATAAATGAAAAACTGTTTTTT. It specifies CASSLDRINEKLFF.